Below, one TCR beta chain is given with its context. The sample comes from a study of blood T cell repertoires in COVID-19. The method was immunoSEQ multiplex PCR; TCRdb's version includes in-frame clones alone and lacks a portion of them. Among a few hundred thousand clones listed, roughly 83% were seen once. Enrollees, roughly 18 to 90 years old, lived in around 23 US areas. Germline V CDR1 and CDR2: KGHSH, LQKENI. After removal of 0 bases from V and 2 bases from J, the junction contained 5 bases not matched to a gene. The CDR3 is 17 residues long. The chain carries TRBV18 and TRBJ2-5; 11 bases agree with TRBD2. The TCR sequence derives from a woman aged 35 to 49 with acute COVID-19. The sequencing sample was made of PBMCs or T cells enriched from blood (not recorded which). CDR3 nucleotides: TGTGCCAGCTCACCACCCTCCCGACTAGCGGGACAAGAGACCCAGTACTTC. Its translation: CASSPPSRLAGQETQYF.